The 11 T cell receptor beta chains listed next were all sequenced from one sample in a study of cytomegalovirus exposure and HLA in healthy donors. Use of 60 Vbeta and 13 Jbeta primers characterized the PCR. Method: immunoSEQ multiplex PCR; TCRdb's copy keeps in-frame clones and lacks some. The sample lists about 160,000 clones, over 60% occurring once. The specimen was PBMCs. These receptors were collected from a woman aged 40-49 years in good health and CMV-seronegative.

The chain is built from TRBV2 and TRBJ2-1; possible D gene TRBD1, 8 bases. The CDR3 has 15 residues. The germline CDR1 and CDR2 sequences are SNHLY and FYNNEI. V dropped 10 bases and J dropped 4 bases, with 20 bases sitting between them. The CDR3 DNA reads TGTGCCACGCTGGTGGACAGGGAGGGGTACAATGAGCAGTTCTTC. Its protein product is CATLVDREGYNEQFF. Complete variable domain (other parts from reference TRBV2 and TRBJ2-1): EPEVTQTPSHQVTQMGQEVILRCVPISNHLYFYWYRQILGQKVEFLVSFYNNEISEKSEIFDDQFSVERPDGSNFTLKIRSTKLEDSAMYFCATLVDREGYNEQFFGPGTRLTVL.

The genes are TRBV2 and TRBJ2-3; D is ambiguous. Trimming removed 9 bases from V and 2 bases from J, with 6 bases in between. There are 11 residues in the CDR3. From germline, CDR1 is SNHLY and CDR2 FYNNEI. The CDR3 here is CASRYTDTQYF. As DNA, the CDR3 is TGTGCCAGTAGATACACAGATACGCAGTATTTT.

This chain joins TRBV5-6 and TRBJ2-2; 11 bases are a match to TRBD2. Germline loops: CDR1 SGHDT, CDR2 YYEEEE. V was pared by 6 bases and J by 1 base, with 2 bases of the junction left unmatched. CDR3 length: 15 amino acids. The CDR3 bases are TGTGCCAGCAAAGGACTAGCGGGGAACACCGGGGAGCTGTTTTTT. Translation gives CASKGLAGNTGELFF.

This clone was picked up one time. The chain recombines TRBV7-9 with TRBJ1-1, with 8 bases fitting TRBD1. CDR3 length: 18 residues. Looked up from germline, CDR1 is SEHNR and CDR2 is FQNEAQ (reference sequence). V lost 1 base to trimming and J lost 1 base; unmatched junction nucleotides: 11. As DNA, the CDR3 is TGTGCCAGCAGCTTAGACTATCCGGGGGGACAGGCGAACACTGAAGCTTTCTTT. Its translation is CASSLDYPGGQANTEAFF.

The rearrangement links TRBV18 to TRBJ1-2, with 8 nucleotides matching TRBD1. The ends lost 4 bases at V and 7 bases at J; junction bases unmatched: 11. The CDR3 loop spans 15 amino acids. CDR1 KGHSH and CDR2 LQKENI come from the germline V gene. The CDR3 is CASSRQGQGGRGYTF. CDR3 DNA sequence: TGTGCCAGCTCACGACAGGGGCAGGGGGGACGTGGCTACACCTTC.

The chain links TRBV7-6 to TRBJ2-5; a weak D match, TRBD1 (6 bases). The last part of the DNA fits TRBJ2-7 better; the J call may be wrong. CDR3 size: 13 residues. Per the germline V gene, CDR1 is SGHVS and CDR2 is FNYEAQ. CDR3 amino acids: CASSLDRVYEQYF. In DNA form, the CDR3 reads TGTGCCAGCAGCTTAGACAGGGTTTACGAGCAGTACTTC.

V and J are TRBV19 and TRBJ1-5; 7 bases fit TRBD1. The germline gives CDR1 LNHDA, CDR2 SQIVND (reference sequence). The trim removed 5 bases at V and 5 bases at J, leaving 9 bases unmatched. The CDR3 covers 15 residues. Here the CDR3 DNA reads TGTGCCAGTAGTGTCCGACAGGGATCGCATCAGCCCCAGCATTTT. Encoded protein: CASSVRQGSHQPQHF.

The J gene is TRBJ1-5, the V gene TRBV21-1; TRBD1 reflects the table's D call only, with no check against the DNA. TRBV21-1 is deemed a pseudogene. There are 17 residues in the CDR3. The CDR3 protein is CASTTGQPLASNQPQHF. The CDR3 bases are TGTGCCAGCACCACGGGACAGCCGCTAGCGAGCAATCAGCCCCAGCATTTT.

This chain uses TRBV27 with TRBJ2-5, with 7 bases fitting TRBD1. CDR3 length: 16 residues. CDR1 is MNHEY and CDR2 is SMNVEV in the germline V gene (reference sequence). Trimming removed 3 bases from V and 4 bases from J; junction bases left unmatched: 11. CDR3 DNA sequence: TGTGCCAGCAGTTTTAGTCGGGACAGCTCCGGAGAGACCCAGTACTTC. It specifies CASSFSRDSSGETQYF.

The rearrangement joins TRBV12-5 to TRBJ2-5, with D possibly TRBD2 on 6 matching bases. With 0 bases removed from V and 7 bases from J, the gap between germline ends came to 12 bases. The CDR3 is made up of 14 amino acids. The germline V gene has CDR1 LGHNT and CDR2 FRNRAP. The CDR3 DNA follows: TGTGCTAGTGGTTTGGTACCCGAGGGAGGGACCCAGTACTTC. Amino acid sequence: CASGLVPEGGTQYF. Based on the CDR3 plus reference TRBV12-5 and TRBJ2-5, the full variable domain is DARVTQTPRHKVTEMGQEVTMRCQPILGHNTVFWYRQTMMQGLELLAYFRNRAPLDDSGMPKDRFSAEMPDATLATLKIQPSEPRDSAVYFCASGLVPEGGTQYFGPGTRLLVL.

The chain recombines TRBV18 with TRBJ2-7; D is undetermined. Trimming removed 3 bases at V and 1 base at J, with 7 bases between. The V gene's germline CDR1 is KGHSH and CDR2 LQKENI. CDR3 length equals 13 residues. CDR3 DNA sequence: TGTGCCAGCTCACCTACGGAGTCCTACGAGCAGTACTTC. Its translation: CASSPTESYEQYF.